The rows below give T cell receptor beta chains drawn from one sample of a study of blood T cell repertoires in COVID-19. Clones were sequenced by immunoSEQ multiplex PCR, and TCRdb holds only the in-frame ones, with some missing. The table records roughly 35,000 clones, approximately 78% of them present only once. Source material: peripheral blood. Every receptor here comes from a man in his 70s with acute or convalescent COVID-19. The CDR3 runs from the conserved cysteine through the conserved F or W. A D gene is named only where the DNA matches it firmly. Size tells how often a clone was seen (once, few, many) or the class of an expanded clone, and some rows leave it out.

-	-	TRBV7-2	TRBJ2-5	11	CASSSVQTQYF	TGTGCCAGCAGCTCCGTCCAGACCCAGTACTTC
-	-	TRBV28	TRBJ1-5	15	CASNTPQGISQPQHF	TGTGCCAGCAATACTCCCCAGGGAATTAGTCAGCCCCAGCATTTT
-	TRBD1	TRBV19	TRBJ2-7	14	CASSTGQAAHEQYF	TGTGCCAGTAGTACGGGACAGGCAGCCCACGAGCAGTACTTC
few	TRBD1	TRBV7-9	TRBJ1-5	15	CASSLGQGRDQPQHF	TGTGCCAGCAGCCTCGGACAGGGTAGGGATCAGCCCCAGCATTTT
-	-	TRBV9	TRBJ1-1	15	CASSVFVEMNTEAFF	TGTGCCAGCAGCGTATTTGTGGAGATGAACACTGAAGCTTTCTTT
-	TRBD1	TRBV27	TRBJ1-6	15	CASTSWDSLNSPLHF	TGTGCCAGCACCTCGTGGGACAGCCTTAATTCACCCCTCCACTTT
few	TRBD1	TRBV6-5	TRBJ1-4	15	CASSYGTGANEKLFF	TGTGCCAGCAGTTACGGGACAGGGGCAAATGAAAAACTGTTTTTT
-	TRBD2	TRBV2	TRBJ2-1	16	CASRGLAGARYNEQFF	TGTGCCAGCAGAGGACTAGCGGGAGCACGATACAATGAGCAGTTCTTC
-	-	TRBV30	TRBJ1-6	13	CALLRTSPSPLHF	TGTGCCCTTCTCAGAACATCTCCTTCACCCCTCCACTTT
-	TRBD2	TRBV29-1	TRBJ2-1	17	CSVVWAQGTSGSGEQFF	TGCAGCGTTGTATGGGCCCAAGGGACTAGCGGGAGCGGAGAGCAGTTCTTC
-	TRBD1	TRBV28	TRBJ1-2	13	CASLTGDNYGYTF	TGTGCCAGCTTGACAGGGGATAACTATGGCTACACCTTC
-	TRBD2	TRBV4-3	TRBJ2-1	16	CASSQEGPGGADEQFF	TGCGCCAGCAGCCAAGAAGGGCCGGGGGGGGCCGATGAGCAGTTCTTC
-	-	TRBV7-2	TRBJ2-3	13	CASGGGLTDTQYF	TGTGCCAGCGGAGGAGGGCTCACAGATACGCAGTATTTT
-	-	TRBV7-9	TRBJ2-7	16	CASSLKRWESSYEQYF	TGTGCCAGCAGCTTAAAGCGGTGGGAAAGCTCCTACGAGCAGTACTTC
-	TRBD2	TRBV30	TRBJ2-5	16	CAWSLTGTSGQETQYF	TGTGCCTGGAGCCTAACCGGGACTAGCGGCCAAGAGACCCAGTACTTC
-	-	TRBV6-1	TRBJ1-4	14	CASLPAGFPEKLFF	TGTGCCAGCCTCCCGGCGGGGTTTCCTGAAAAACTGTTTTTT
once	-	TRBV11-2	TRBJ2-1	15	CASSFLTDSYNEQFF	TGTGCCAGCAGCTTTTTAACGGACAGTTACAATGAGCAGTTCTTC
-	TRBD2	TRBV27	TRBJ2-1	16	CASSSPSGATYNEQFF	TGTGCCAGCAGTTCCCCGAGCGGGGCGACCTACAATGAGCAGTTCTTC
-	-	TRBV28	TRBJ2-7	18	CASISEAVQSDLSYEQYF	TGTGCCAGTATTTCCGAGGCAGTTCAATCCGACTTGTCCTACGAGCAGTACTTC
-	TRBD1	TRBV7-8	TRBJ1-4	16	CASSFPTGAPYEKLFF	TGTGCCAGCAGCTTCCCCACAGGGGCCCCGTATGAAAAACTGTTTTTT
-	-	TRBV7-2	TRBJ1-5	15	CASSLGRGGNQPQHF	TGTGCCAGCAGCTTAGGCAGGGGAGGCAATCAGCCCCAGCATTTT
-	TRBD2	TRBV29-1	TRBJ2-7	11	CSASGGVEQYF	TGCAGCGCTTCCGGGGGGGTCGAGCAGTACTTC
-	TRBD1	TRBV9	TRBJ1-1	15	CASSVGDRGRPEAFF	TGTGCCAGCAGCGTAGGGGACAGGGGACGGCCTGAAGCTTTCTTT
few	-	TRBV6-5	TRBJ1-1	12	CASSYGATEAFF	TGTGCCAGCAGTTACGGGGCCACTGAAGCTTTCTTT
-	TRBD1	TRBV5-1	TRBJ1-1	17	CASSLGGQGARNTEAFF	TGCGCCAGCAGCTTGGGGGGACAGGGGGCCCGGAACACTGAAGCTTTCTTT
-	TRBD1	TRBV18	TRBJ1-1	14	CASSRRQGRDEAFF	TGTGCCAGCTCCCGAAGACAGGGGCGGGATGAAGCTTTCTTT
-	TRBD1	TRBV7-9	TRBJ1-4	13	CASSLEATGGLFF	TGTGCCAGCAGCTTAGAAGCGACAGGGGGACTGTTTTTT
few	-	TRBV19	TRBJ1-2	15	CASSMPAGFDYGYTF	TGTGCCAGTAGTATGCCCGCAGGGTTCGACTATGGCTACACCTTC